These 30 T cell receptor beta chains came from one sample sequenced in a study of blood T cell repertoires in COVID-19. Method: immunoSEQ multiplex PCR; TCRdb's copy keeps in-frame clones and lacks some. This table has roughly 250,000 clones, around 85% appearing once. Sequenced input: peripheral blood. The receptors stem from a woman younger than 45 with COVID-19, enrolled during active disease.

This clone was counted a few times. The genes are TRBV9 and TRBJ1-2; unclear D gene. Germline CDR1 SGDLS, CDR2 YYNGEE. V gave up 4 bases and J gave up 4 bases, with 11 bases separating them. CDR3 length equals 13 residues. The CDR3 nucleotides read TGTGCCAGCAGCCCACGGACTGTCTATGGCTACACCTTC. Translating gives CASSPRTVYGYTF. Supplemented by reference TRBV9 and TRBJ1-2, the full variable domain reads DSGVTQTPKHLITATGQRVTLRCSPRSGDLSVYWYQQSLDQGLQFLIQYYNGEERAKGNILERFSAQQFPDLHSELNLSSLELGDSALYFCASSPRTVYGYTFGSGTRLTVV.

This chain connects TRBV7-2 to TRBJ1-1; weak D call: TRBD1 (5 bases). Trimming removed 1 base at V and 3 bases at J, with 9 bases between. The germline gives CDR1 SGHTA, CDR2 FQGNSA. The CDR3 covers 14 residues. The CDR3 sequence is CASSLGPGYTEAFF. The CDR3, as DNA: TGTGCCAGCAGCTTAGGTCCAGGGTACACTGAAGCTTTCTTT.

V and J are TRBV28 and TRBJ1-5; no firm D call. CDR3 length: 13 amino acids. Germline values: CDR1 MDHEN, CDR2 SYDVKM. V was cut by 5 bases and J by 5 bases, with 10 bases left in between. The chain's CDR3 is CASSLQDYQPQHF. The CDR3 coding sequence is TGTGCCAGCAGTCTCCAGGATTATCAGCCCCAGCATTTT.

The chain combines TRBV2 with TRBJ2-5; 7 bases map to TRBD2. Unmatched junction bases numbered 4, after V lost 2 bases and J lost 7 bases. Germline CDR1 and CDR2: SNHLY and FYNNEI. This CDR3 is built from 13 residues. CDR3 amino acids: CASSETSGVTQYF. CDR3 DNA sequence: TGTGCCAGCAGTGAAACCAGCGGGGTGACCCAGTACTTC.

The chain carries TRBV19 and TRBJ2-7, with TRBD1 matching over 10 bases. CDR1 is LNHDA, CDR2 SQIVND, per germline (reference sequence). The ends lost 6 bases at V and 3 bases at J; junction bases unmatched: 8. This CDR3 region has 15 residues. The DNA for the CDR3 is TGTGCCAGTAGCGGGGGGGACAGGGGCATCTACGAGCAGTACTTC. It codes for CASSGGDRGIYEQYF.

The CDR3 nucleotides are TGCGCCAGCAGACTCACCCCGGGGGGACGCAACCAAGCTAACTATGGCTACACCTTC. It is translated as CASRLTPGGRNQANYGYTF. The chain combines TRBV4-1 with TRBJ1-2; possibly TRBD1 for D (5 bases). There are 19 residues in the CDR3. The germline V gene encodes CDR1 MGHRA and CDR2 YSYEKL. V lost 6 bases and J 0 bases, leaving 26 bases between the germline ends.

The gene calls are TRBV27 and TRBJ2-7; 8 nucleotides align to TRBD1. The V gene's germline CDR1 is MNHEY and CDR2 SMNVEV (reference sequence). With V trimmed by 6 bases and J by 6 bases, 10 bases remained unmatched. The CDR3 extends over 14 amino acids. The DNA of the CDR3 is TGTGCCAGCAGCCGCGGGACAGGCTCTCTCGAGCAGTACTTC. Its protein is CASSRGTGSLEQYF.

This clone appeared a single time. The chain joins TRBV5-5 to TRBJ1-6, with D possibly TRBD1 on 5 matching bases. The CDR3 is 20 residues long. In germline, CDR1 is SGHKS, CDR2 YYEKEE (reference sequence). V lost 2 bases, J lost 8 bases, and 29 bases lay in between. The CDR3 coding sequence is TGTGCCAGCAGCTTACTTCCAGTCTGGGAGCTGGAGGGGTCTGATTCACCCCTCCACTTT. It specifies CASSLLPVWELEGSDSPLHF.

In nucleotides, the CDR3 is TGTGCCTGGGGTTCTCTTTTCGGGGTGCAGTACTTC. This encodes CAWGSLFGVQYF. V is TRBV30 and J is TRBJ2-7; D might be TRBD2 (5 bases). This CDR3 is 12 amino acids long. V was trimmed by 5 bases and J by 9 bases, leaving 17 bases between them. Germline CDR1 reads GTSNPN; CDR2 reads SVGIG (reference sequence).

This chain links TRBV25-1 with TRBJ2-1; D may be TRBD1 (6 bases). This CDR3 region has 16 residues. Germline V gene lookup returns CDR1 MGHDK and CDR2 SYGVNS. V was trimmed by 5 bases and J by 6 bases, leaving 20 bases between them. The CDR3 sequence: CASSSKQGNSLNEQFF. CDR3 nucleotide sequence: TGTGCCAGCAGTAGTAAACAGGGTAATTCCCTCAATGAGCAGTTCTTC.

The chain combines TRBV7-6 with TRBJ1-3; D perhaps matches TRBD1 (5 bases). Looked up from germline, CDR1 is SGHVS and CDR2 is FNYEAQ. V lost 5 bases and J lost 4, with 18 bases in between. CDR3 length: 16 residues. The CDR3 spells CASSPIQGRRGNTIYF. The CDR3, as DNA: TGTGCCAGCAGCCCTATCCAGGGAAGACGCGGAAACACCATATATTTT.

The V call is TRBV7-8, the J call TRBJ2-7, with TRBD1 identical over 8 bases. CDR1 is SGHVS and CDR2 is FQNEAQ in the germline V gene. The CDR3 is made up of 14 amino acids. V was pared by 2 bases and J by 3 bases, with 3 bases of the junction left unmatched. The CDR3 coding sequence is TGTGCCAGCAGCTTAACGGACAGGGACTACGAGCAGTACTTC. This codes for CASSLTDRDYEQYF.

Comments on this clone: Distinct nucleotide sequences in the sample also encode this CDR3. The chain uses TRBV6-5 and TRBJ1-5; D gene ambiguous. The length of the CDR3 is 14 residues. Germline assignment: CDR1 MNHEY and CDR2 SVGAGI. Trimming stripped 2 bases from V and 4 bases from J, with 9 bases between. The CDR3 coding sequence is TGTGCCAGCAGTTACGTGGGAGGAAATCAGCCCCAGCATTTT. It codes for CASSYVGGNQPQHF.

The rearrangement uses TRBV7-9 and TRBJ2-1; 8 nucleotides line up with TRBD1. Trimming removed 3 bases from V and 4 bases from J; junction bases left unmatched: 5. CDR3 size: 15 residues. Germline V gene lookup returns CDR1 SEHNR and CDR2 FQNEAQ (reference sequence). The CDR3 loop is CASSLGQVIYNEQFF. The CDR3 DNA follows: TGTGCCAGCAGCTTGGGACAGGTAATATACAATGAGCAGTTCTTC.

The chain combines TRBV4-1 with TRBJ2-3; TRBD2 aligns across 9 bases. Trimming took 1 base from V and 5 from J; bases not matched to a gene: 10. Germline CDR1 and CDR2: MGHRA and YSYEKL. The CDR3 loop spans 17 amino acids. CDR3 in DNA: TGCGCCAGCAGCCAAGTGTTGCGGGGGGGCCTGAAAGATACGCAGTATTTT. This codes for CASSQVLRGGLKDTQYF.

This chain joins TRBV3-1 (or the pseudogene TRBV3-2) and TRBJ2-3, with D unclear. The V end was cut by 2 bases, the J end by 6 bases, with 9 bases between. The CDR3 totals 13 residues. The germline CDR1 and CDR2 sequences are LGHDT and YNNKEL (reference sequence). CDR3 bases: TGTGCCAGCAGCCAAACCACTACGGATACGCAGTATTTT. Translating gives CASSQTTTDTQYF.

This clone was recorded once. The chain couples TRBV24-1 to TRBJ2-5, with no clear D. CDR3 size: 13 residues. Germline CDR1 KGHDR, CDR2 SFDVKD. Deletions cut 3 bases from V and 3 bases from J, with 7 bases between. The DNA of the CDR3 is TGTGCCACCAGTGATGGGCCAGAAGAGACCCAGTACTTC. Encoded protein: CATSDGPEETQYF.

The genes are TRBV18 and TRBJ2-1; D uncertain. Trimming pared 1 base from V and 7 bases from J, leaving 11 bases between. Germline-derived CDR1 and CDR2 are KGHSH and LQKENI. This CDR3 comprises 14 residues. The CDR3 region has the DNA TGTGCCAGCTCACCACAGAGTAGTGAAAATGAGCAGTTCTTC. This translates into CASSPQSSENEQFF. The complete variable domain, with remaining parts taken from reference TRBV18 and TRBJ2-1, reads NAGVMQNPRHLVRRRGQEARLRCSPMKGHSHVYWYRQLPEEGLKFMVYLQKENIIDESGMPKERFSAEFPKEGPSILRIQQVVRGDSAAYFCASSPQSSENEQFFGPGTRLTVL.

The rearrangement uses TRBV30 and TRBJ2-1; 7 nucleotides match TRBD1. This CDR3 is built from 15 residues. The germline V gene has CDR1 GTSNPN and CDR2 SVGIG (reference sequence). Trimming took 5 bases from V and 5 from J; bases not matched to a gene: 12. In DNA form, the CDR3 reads TGTGCCTGGCAAGAGGGGGCTAGCTGGAACAATGAGCAGTTCTTC. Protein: CAWQEGASWNNEQFF. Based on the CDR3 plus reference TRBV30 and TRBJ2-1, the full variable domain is SQTIHQWPATLVQPVGSPLSLECTVEGTSNPNLYWYRQAAGRGLQLLFYSVGIGQISSEVPQNLSASRPQDRQFILSSKKLLLSDSGFYLCAWQEGASWNNEQFFGPGTRLTVL.

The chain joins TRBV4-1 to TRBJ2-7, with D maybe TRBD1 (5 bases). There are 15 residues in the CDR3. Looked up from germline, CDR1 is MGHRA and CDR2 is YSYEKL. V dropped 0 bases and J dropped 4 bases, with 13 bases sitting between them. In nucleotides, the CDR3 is TGCGCCAGCAGCCAAGATCCAGCCAGGGTGTACGAGCAGTACTTC. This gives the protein CASSQDPARVYEQYF.

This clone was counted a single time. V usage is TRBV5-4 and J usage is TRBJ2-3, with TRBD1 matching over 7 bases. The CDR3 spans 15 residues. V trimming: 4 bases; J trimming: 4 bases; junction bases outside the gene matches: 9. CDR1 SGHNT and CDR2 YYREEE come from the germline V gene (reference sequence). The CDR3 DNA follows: TGTGCCAGCAGCCCGGGACAGATAAGTTCAGATACGCAGTATTTT. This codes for CASSPGQISSDTQYF.

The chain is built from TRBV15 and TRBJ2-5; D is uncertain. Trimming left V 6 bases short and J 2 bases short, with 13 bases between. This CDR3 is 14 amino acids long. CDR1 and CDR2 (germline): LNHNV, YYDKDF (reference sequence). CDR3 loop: CATRSDLAQETQYF. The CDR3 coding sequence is TGTGCCACCAGGTCTGATCTGGCACAAGAGACCCAGTACTTC.

The CDR3 loop is CASSRSDRGRATNEKLFF. CDR3 DNA: TGCGCCAGCAGCCGATCGGACAGGGGGCGGGCAACTAATGAAAAACTGTTTTTT. This chain uses TRBV4-1 with TRBJ1-4, with 11 bases aligning to TRBD1. Germline assignment: CDR1 MGHRA and CDR2 YSYEKL. Losses at the gene ends were 4 bases for V and 0 bases for J; bases not matched to a gene: 7. The length of the CDR3 is 18 residues.

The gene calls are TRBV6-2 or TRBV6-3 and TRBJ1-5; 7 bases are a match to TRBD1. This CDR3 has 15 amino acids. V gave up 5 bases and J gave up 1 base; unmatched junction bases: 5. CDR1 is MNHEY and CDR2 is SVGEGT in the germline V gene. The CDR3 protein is CASSRGTASNQPQHF. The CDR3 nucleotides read TGTGCCAGCAGTCGTGGGACAGCGAGCAATCAGCCCCAGCATTTT.

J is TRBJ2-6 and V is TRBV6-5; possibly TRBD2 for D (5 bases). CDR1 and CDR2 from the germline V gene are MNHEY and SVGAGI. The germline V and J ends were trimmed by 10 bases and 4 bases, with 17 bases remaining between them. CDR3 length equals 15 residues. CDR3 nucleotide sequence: TGTGCCACCATACCGACCCCGGGAGGGGCCAACGTCCTGACTTTC. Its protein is CATIPTPGGANVLTF.

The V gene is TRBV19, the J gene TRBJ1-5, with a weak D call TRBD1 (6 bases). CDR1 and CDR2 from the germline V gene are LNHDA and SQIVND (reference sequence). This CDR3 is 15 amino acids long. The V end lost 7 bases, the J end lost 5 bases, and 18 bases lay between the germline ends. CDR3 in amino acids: CASNPQGSYYQPQHF. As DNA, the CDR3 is TGTGCCAGTAATCCACAGGGATCTTATTATCAGCCCCAGCATTTT.

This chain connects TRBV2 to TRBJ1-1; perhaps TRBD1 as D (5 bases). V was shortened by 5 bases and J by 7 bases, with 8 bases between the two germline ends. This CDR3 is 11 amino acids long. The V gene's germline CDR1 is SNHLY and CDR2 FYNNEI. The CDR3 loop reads CASSYDSEAFF. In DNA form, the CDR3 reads TGTGCCAGCAGTTACGACAGTGAAGCTTTCTTT.

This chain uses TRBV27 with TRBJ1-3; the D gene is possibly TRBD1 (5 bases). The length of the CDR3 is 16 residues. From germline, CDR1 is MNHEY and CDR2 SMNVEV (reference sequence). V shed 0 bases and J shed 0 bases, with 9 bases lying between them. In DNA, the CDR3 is TGTGCCAGCAGTTTATCCGCAGGGCCCTCTGGAAACACCATATATTTT. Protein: CASSLSAGPSGNTIYF.

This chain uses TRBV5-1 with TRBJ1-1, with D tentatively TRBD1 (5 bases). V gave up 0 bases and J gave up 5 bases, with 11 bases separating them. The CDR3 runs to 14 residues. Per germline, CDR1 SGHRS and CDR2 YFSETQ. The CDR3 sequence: CASSLAGGTTEAFF. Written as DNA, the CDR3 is TGCGCCAGCAGCTTGGCGGGGGGAACGACTGAAGCTTTCTTT.

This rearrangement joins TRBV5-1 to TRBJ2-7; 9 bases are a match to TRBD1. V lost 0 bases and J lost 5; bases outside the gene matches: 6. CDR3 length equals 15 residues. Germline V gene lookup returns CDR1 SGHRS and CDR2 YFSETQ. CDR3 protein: CASSLATGGDNEQYF. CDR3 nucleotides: TGCGCCAGCAGCTTGGCAACAGGGGGCGATAACGAGCAGTACTTC.